This TCR beta chain was documented in a study of lymphopenia after photon versus proton radiotherapy. As to this clone: This CDR3 is also generated by other DNA sequences in the sample.

Assay: immunoSEQ multiplex PCR; the TCRdb copy retains only in-frame clones and omits some. The table records under 75,000 clones, 80% to 95% of them present only once. V gave up 8 bases and J gave up 2 bases; unmatched junction bases: 6. This CDR3 has 13 residues. CDR1 is MNHNY and CDR2 is SVGAGI in the germline V gene (reference sequence). The starting material was peripheral blood, obtained from a patient treated with photon-based radiotherapy. The source of this sequence is a woman aged 40 to 50 with cholangiocarcinoma. This chain connects TRBV6-6 to TRBJ2-7; 7 positions agree with TRBD2. The CDR3 sequence: CASSSSGPYEQYF. Written as DNA, the CDR3 is TGTGCCAGCTCGTCTAGCGGACCCTACGAGCAGTACTTC.